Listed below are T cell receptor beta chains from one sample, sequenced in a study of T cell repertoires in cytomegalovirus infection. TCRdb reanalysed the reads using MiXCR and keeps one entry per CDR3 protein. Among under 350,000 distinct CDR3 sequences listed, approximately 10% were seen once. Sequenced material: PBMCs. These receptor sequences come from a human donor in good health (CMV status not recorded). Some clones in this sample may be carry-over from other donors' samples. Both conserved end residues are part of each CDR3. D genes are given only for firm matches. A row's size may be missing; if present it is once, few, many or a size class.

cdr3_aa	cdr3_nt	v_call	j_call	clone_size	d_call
CASSSSRGQSTQYF	TGTGCCAGCAGTTCTTCCCGGGGTCAATCTACGCAGTATTTT	TRBV6-5	TRBJ2-3	few	.
CASSKDRALQETQYF	TGTGCCAGTAGTAAGGACAGGGCACTCCAAGAGACCCAGTACTTC	TRBV19	TRBJ2-5	many	TRBD1
CASSLDGTSGNIQYF	TGTGCCAGCAGCTTAGACGGGACCTCGGGGAACATTCAGTACTTC	TRBV7-9	TRBJ2-4	many	.
CASSTRTGETTEAFF	TGTGCCAGCAGTACCCGGACAGGGGAGACGACTGAAGCTTTCTTT	TRBV28	TRBJ1-1	.	TRBD1
CSVPPAGGRFDEQFF	TGCAGCGTCCCCCCCGCGGGGGGGAGGTTTGATGAGCAGTTCTTC	TRBV20-1	TRBJ2-1	.	TRBD2
CASSLGTSGGHEQFF	TGTGCCAGCAGCTTGGGAACTAGCGGGGGACATGAGCAGTTCTTC	TRBV5-5	TRBJ2-1	many	TRBD2
CASSLAGTEFRNTIYF	TGTGCCAGCAGCTTAGCAGGGACTGAGTTTAGAAACACCATATATTTT	TRBV7-2	TRBJ1-3	many	.
CASSEALRGAGYTF	TGTGCCAGCAGTGAAGCGCTTAGGGGGGCTGGCTACACCTTC	TRBV2	TRBJ1-2	few	.
CASSQAGAPSYEQYF	TGCGCCAGCAGCCAAGCGGGGGCACCCTCCTACGAGCAGTACTTC	TRBV4-1	TRBJ2-7	.	.
CASSHHPETSTDTQYF	TGCGCCAGCAGCCACCACCCGGAGACTAGCACAGATACGCAGTATTTT	TRBV4-1	TRBJ2-3	.	.
CASSHFPGNTDTQYF	TGTGCCAGCAGCCACTTTCCGGGGAACACAGATACGCAGTATTTT	TRBV7-9	TRBJ2-3	.	.